The source of this TCR beta chain is a study of beta chain features in type 1 diabetes. General study findings and limits: Shorter TCRB CDR3s, moderately but significantly so, marked every one of the four CD4+ subsets in Type 1 diabetes patients.

Every bit of the isolated RNA underwent reverse transcription, so sequencing read expressed TCRB transcripts. The data were produced by immunoSEQ multiplex PCR, yet TCRdb's version contains in-frame clones alone and is incomplete. This sample carries over 200,000 clones, about 11% of them seen once, and the ten largest clones take approximately 0.017%. This clone was seen only a few times. Antigen specificity is unknown. Germline CDR1 reads SGHAT; CDR2 reads FQNNGV. The length of the CDR3 is 14 residues. With 5 bases removed from V and 6 bases from J, the gap between germline ends came to 14 bases. Sequencing was done on a sample of naive CD4+ T cells from blood. V gene TRBV11-2 combines with J gene TRBJ1-5; D uncertain. The TCR comes from a man aged 25 to 40 with type 1 diabetes. The CDR3 protein is CASSQRPGSQPQHF. CDR3 sequence (DNA): TGTGCCAGCAGCCAGAGGCCGGGGAGTCAGCCCCAGCATTTT.